This TCR beta chain was recorded in a study of CD8 T cells in ankylosing spondylitis. Study observations and caveats: Typical of ankylosing spondylitis blood, it appeared, was a TCR beta motif of under 10 highly homologous variants. A CD8+ phenotype characterized the disease-linked clones, which were relatively rare in peripheral blood.

In regard to this clonotype: Its antigen is undetermined.

In germline, CDR1 is SGHTA, CDR2 FQGNSA. This CDR3 has 15 amino acids. Trimming left V 6 bases short and J 8 bases short, with 19 bases between. For TCR beta, libraries came from quantitative 5'-RACE with molecular barcodes. Each CDR3 protein is one row after TCRdb ran MiXCR on the 5' RACE reads. Altogether nearly 25,000 distinct CDR3 sequences are present, roughly a sixth being singletons, with the ten largest covering over 25%. This receptor was obtained from a male donor with ankylosing spondylitis or in good health (not recorded which). The chain carries TRBV7-2 and TRBJ1-4; no clear D. Sequenced: blood. The CDR3 sequence is CASSPDTPVGEKLFF. As DNA, the CDR3 is TGTGCCAGCAGTCCAGACACCCCGGTAGGGGAAAAACTGTTTTTT.